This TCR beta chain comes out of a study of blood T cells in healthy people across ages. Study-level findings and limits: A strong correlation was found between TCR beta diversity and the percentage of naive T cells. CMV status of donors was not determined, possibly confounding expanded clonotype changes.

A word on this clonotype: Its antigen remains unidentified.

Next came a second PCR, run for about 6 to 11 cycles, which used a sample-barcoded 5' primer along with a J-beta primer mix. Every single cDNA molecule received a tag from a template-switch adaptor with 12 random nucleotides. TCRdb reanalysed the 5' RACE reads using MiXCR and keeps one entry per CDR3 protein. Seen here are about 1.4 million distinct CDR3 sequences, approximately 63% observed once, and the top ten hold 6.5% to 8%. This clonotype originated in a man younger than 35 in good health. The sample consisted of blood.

Here the CDR3 DNA reads TGTGCCAGCAGCCAAGCCGACAGGGAGAATGGCTACACCTTC. As protein: CASSQADRENGYTF. The genes are TRBV3-1 and TRBJ1-2; 7 bases fit TRBD1. The CDR3 is made up of 14 amino acids. V lost 1 base and J lost 6; bases outside the gene matches: 5. Looked up from germline, CDR1 is LGHDT and CDR2 is YNNKEL (reference sequence).